These T cell receptor beta chains were read from a single sample in a study of T cell responses to AZD1222 COVID-19 vaccine. Sequenced by immunoSEQ multiplex PCR; TCRdb stores in-frame clones only, minus some. This sample has approximately 150,000 clones; approximately 90% occur once, and the top ten carry over 4%. The specimen was peripheral blood, collected 28 days after the second AZD1222 dose. All receptors come from an adult who received the AZD1222 COVID-19 vaccine. The CDR3 runs from the conserved cysteine through the conserved F or W. The order of the fields is J gene, D gene, clone size, V gene, CDR3 DNA, CDR3 protein. The D gene is left open where the match is weak. A clone size is listed for some rows: how often the clone was seen (once, few, many), or a class if it is expanded.

j_call: TRBJ1-5
d_call: .
clone_size: .
v_call: TRBV5-1
cdr3_nt: TGCGCCAGCAGCTTGGCCGTAGGTCAGCCCCAGCATTTT
cdr3_aa: CASSLAVGQPQHF

j_call: TRBJ2-3
d_call: .
clone_size: few
v_call: TRBV14
cdr3_nt: TGTGCCAGCAGCCAGAGCACAGATACGCAGTATTTT
cdr3_aa: CASSQSTDTQYF

j_call: TRBJ2-7
d_call: .
clone_size: .
v_call: TRBV11-2
cdr3_nt: TGTGCCAGCAGCTTAGACCCCTTTGAAGCCTCCTTCTCCTACGAGCAGTACTTC
cdr3_aa: CASSLDPFEASFSYEQYF

j_call: TRBJ1-6
d_call: TRBD1
clone_size: .
v_call: TRBV7-8
cdr3_nt: TGTGCCAGCAGCAGCGTACCGGGACAGGGGGGTTCACCCCTCCACTTT
cdr3_aa: CASSSVPGQGGSPLHF

j_call: TRBJ1-2
d_call: TRBD1
clone_size: .
v_call: TRBV18
cdr3_nt: TGTGCCAGCTCATACAGGACAGGGGGCAAGAGCTCCGCTAACTATGGCTACACCTTC
cdr3_aa: CASSYRTGGKSSANYGYTF

j_call: TRBJ2-7
d_call: .
clone_size: .
v_call: TRBV27
cdr3_nt: TGTGCCAGCAGTTTAGGGAGGTTGAACGAGCAGTACTTC
cdr3_aa: CASSLGRLNEQYF

j_call: TRBJ1-5
d_call: .
clone_size: .
v_call: TRBV18
cdr3_nt: TGTGCCAGCTCAACCAGCGACCTTTATAGCAATCAGCCCCAGCATTTT
cdr3_aa: CASSTSDLYSNQPQHF

j_call: TRBJ1-2
d_call: TRBD1
clone_size: .
v_call: TRBV6-5
cdr3_nt: TGTGCCAGCAGTTACTCAGGACAGGGGATATATGGCTACACCTTC
cdr3_aa: CASSYSGQGIYGYTF

j_call: TRBJ2-3
d_call: .
clone_size: .
v_call: TRBV10-1
cdr3_nt: TGCGCCAGCAGTGAACGAAGCACAGATACGCAGTATTTT
cdr3_aa: CASSERSTDTQYF

j_call: TRBJ1-1
d_call: .
clone_size: .
v_call: TRBV11-2
cdr3_nt: TGTGCCAGCAATATCAGACAGAAGAACACTGAAGCTTTCTTT
cdr3_aa: CASNIRQKNTEAFF

j_call: TRBJ2-1
d_call: TRBD1
clone_size: .
v_call: TRBV5-5
cdr3_nt: TGTGCCAGCAGTTTAACAGGGGGCCTCTCCTACAATGAGCAGTTCTTC
cdr3_aa: CASSLTGGLSYNEQFF

j_call: TRBJ2-4
d_call: .
clone_size: .
v_call: TRBV5-1
cdr3_nt: TGCGCCAGCAGAGGGGTTTTGGCCAAAAACATTCAGTACTTC
cdr3_aa: CASRGVLAKNIQYF

j_call: TRBJ1-1
d_call: TRBD1
clone_size: .
v_call: TRBV2
cdr3_nt: TGTGCCAGCAGTACAGGACAGGATAGTGCTGAAGCTTTCTTT
cdr3_aa: CASSTGQDSAEAFF

j_call: TRBJ1-2
d_call: TRBD1
clone_size: .
v_call: TRBV27
cdr3_nt: TGTGCCAGCAGTGAACGGACAGGGCCTAACTATGGCTACACCTTC
cdr3_aa: CASSERTGPNYGYTF

j_call: TRBJ1-1
d_call: .
clone_size: .
v_call: TRBV7-9
cdr3_nt: TGTGCCAGCAGCTTATTGGCGGCGGACACTGAAGCTTTCTTT
cdr3_aa: CASSLLAADTEAFF